This T cell receptor (beta chain) was captured in a study of control samples from healthy donors and cancer patients. J was trimmed by 7 bases and V by 5 bases; bases with no gene match: 4. The CDR3 sequence is 14 residues long. CDR1 is SGHTA and CDR2 is FQGNSA in the germline V gene. Some clones are missing from TCRdb's copy, which holds only in-frame ones; the method was immunoSEQ multiplex PCR. The repertoire has about 70,000 clones, approximately 87% of them found once; the top ten carry 2% to 2.5%. The material sequenced was PBMCs. This clonotype was obtained from a woman aged 45-65 years with head and neck cancer. The V gene is TRBV7-2, the J gene TRBJ1-4, with 10 bases that match TRBD1. This chain's CDR3 is CASSPGQGGEKLFF. In nucleotides, the CDR3 is TGTGCCAGCAGCCCCGGACAGGGGGGTGAAAAACTGTTTTTT.